The sequence of this T cell receptor (beta chain) was determined in a study of cytomegalovirus exposure and HLA in healthy donors (dated by TCRdb to 2016 to 2017). Study-level background: An earlier analysis of around 600 of the donors reported roughly 300 Gb of sequence data and about 100 million unique TCR beta sequences from roughly 180 million T cells. An early release covering about 600 HLA-typed donors comprised approximately 290 gigabases of sequencing data and approximately 80 million unique TCR sequences. The study used immunosequencing to profile the T cell repertoires of around 600 subjects and linked those repertoires to cytomegalovirus serostatus. Four or five DR-DQ haplotypes were handled as single units for association and clustering because linkage in the cohort was strong. In a later genetic analysis, genome-wide SNP genotypes for about three fifths of the roughly 670 donors were used, and that subset was treated as a discovery cohort. An earlier analysis of around 540 of the donors applied high-throughput TCR beta sequencing to assess whether each TCR beta V gene segment acted as functional or pseudogenic. Of the 350 to 400 genotyped donors, roughly 85% fell in the genetic ancestry cluster associated with self-reported Caucasian donors. Across under 500 genotyped donors of the cohort, an average of about 240,000 unique TCR beta nucleotide sequences per donor were sequenced, and about a sixth of those sequences were non-productive. The number of typed donors differed by locus: roughly 629-630 for A, B, C, DRB1 and DQB1; 500 to 550 for DQA1; over 600 for DPA1; and roughly 470 for DPB1. Rather than using new phenotypic data, the later analysis identified candidate immune exposures from TCR beta sequences and from how often those sequences occurred across donors. To predict cytomegalovirus infection status, the study combined high-throughput TCR immunosequencing, statistical association of individual TCRs with disease status, and machine learning. Both class I and class II loci were covered by HLA typing, at four-digit resolution. Alongside the repertoire data, information on donor age, sex, ethnicity and CMV serostatus was compiled. A separate validation cohort of about 110 different subjects was used in addition to the approximately 640-subject first cohort. All discovery cohort repertoires had been generated using a single sequencing platform. The aim of the study was to test whether cataloging public T cell receptors could identify signatures of past pathogen exposure. A later analysis re-analyzed previously published TCR beta repertoires from approximately 700 donors and added high-resolution HLA genotyping to study TCR occurrence patterns. Summary of the overall study and its limitations: Immune exposure information for the cohort was limited to CMV serostatus. A later genetic analysis associated a missense DCLRE1C variant with V-gene and J-gene trimming of TCR beta chains, and an independent cohort replicated the association. In both the original and validation cohorts, the classifier was reported to diagnose cytomegalovirus status with high specificity and sensitivity. Most CMV-associated TCR beta chains appeared to be HLA-restricted in a later analysis, and the HLA associations seemed to be driven largely by CMV exposure. In a later analysis, HLA-associated TCR beta chains showed more clonal expansion and lower generation probabilities than non-associated chains that were equally common. An earlier analysis of around 540 of the donors showed that most TCR beta V segments appeared in productive rearrangements either about 90% or about 30% of the time, which broadly matched IMGT annotations. The authors suggested that the approach could potentially be extended to other disease states and immunological phenotypes. Because counts were too low, seventeen rarely observed V segments, including chromosome 9 orphons, were excluded from the earlier analysis of 587 of the donors. At a false discovery rate of 0.05, a later analysis linked about 16,000 TCR beta sequences to specific HLA alleles. The 87-base-pair reads could not distinguish some IMGT-functional V segments, including TRBV6-2 and TRBV6-3, so those segments were excluded. Because some donors lacked HLA typing at each locus, the association tests relied only on the typed subset. A few of the identified cytomegalovirus-associated TCR beta chains were confirmed in vitro to be specific for cytomegalovirus antigens. The presence/absence analyses assumed that sequencing depth was roughly uniform across donors, and that assumption may not be true. Assigning TCR associations to individual alleles was difficult when HLA alleles, especially DR and DQ, strongly co-occurred. In a later analysis, TCR association rates were found to vary across HLA loci, with the most associated TCRs seen for DRB1 alleles and the fewest for HLA-C alleles. The cohort was sequenced for TCR beta chains only, and without alpha or paired-chain data the features that could be detected were limited. A group of highly shared sequence variants was considered likely to be a technical artifact of the sequencing pipeline. Linkage disequilibrium might explain the correlated functional status among segregating V segments, but an unknown experimental factor could not be ruled out. Most TCR sequences were observed very rarely across donors, whereas some public TCRs were present in many individuals. In a later analysis, several top co-occurrence clusters were reported to appear linked to parvovirus B19, influenza, CMV and Epstein-Barr virus. A later genetic analysis reported fewer N-insertions in productive TCRs among donors in an Asian-associated ancestry cluster than the roughly 640-donor mean. A further reported finding was that TCR beta sequences accurately predicted the HLA-A and HLA-B alleles for most subjects in the first cohort. The study gave a list of 150 to 200 TCR beta chains associated with cytomegalovirus.

The germline V gene (reference sequence) specifies LNHNV as CDR1 and YYDKDF as CDR2. Unmatched junction bases come to 13, with V trimmed by 2 bases and J by 10 bases. The CDR3 goes from the cysteine to the phenylalanine over 16 residues. Only the CDR3 part of the read is kept: 48 bases, read in frame from the first base. The cohort was made up of 500 to 800 healthy bone marrow donors. All cohort members were sampled while nominally healthy, although unrecorded immune exposures were likely present. The donor tested CMV seropositive and was one of the 289 seropositive cohort members. A peripheral blood sample was provided by each donor, and peripheral blood mononuclear cells were used for TCR beta sequencing. Genomic DNA was extracted from the blood cell samples with the Qiagen DNeasy Blood Extraction Kit. This clone was counted once. The specificity of this receptor is unknown. No much larger clone exists at a distance of one base, and base qualities are not known.

The library was prepared using the immunoSEQ multiplex PCR assay. A mixture of 60 forward primers for TCR Vbeta segments and 13 reverse primers for TCR Jbeta segments was used in the multiplex PCR. A multiplex PCR assay on genomic DNA amplified the CDR3 region of rearranged TCR beta genes. The amplified TCR beta libraries were sequenced on the Illumina HiSeq System as 87-base-pair reads. The study's own analysis went as follows. Across the 670 or so repertoires, a later analysis counted about 81 million unique TCR beta chains, around 11 million of which were shared by at least two donors. Raw reads were error-corrected and collapsed into unique sequences with a nearest-neighbor algorithm that merged closely related sequences to remove PCR and sequencing errors. V, D and J gene segments were assigned by aligning CDR3 sequences to IMGT reference sequences. For a sequence to be retained, a match of at least six nucleotides was required to both a V gene segment and a J gene segment. Rearrangements were classified as productive when the CDR3 lacked stop codons and remained in frame with V and J, and all other rearrangements were classified as non-productive. Following IMGT convention, CDR3 was defined as the stretch from the second conserved V-encoded cysteine to the conserved J-encoded phenylalanine. Sequences without an unambiguous match to a single V gene segment were excluded from the earlier analysis of over 500 of the donors. In an earlier analysis of 587 of the donors, V segments were called functional above 56.7% productive rearrangements and were called segregating when the between-donor standard deviation exceeded 5%. To diagnose cytomegalovirus status from the catalog of TCR beta chain sequences, a statistical classification framework was built. A later analysis assigned V and J genes by comparing TCR nucleotide sequences with IMGT/GENE-DB human TR gene sequences. The TCRdist pipeline was used in a later analysis to assign CDR3 sequences and most-parsimonious VDJ recombination scenarios. A later analysis defined each TCR beta chain by its CDR3 amino acid sequence plus V-gene family, and excluded reads lacking a unique V-gene family. A later analysis removed nearly 600 highly shared, low-generation-probability nucleotide sequences to deal with suspected cross-contamination and a sequencing artifact. In a later analysis, a clonal expansion index was calculated for each public chain from normalized within-repertoire ranks of inferred template counts. Generation probabilities in a later analysis came from a VDJ recombination model fitted to out-of-frame rearrangements, and those results were checked against IGoR. A later analysis scored TCR-TCR, TCR-HLA and TCR-CMV co-occurrence with hypergeometric tests, applying a repertoire-size bias correction to TCR pairs. In a later analysis, false discovery rates were estimated by permuting HLA or CMV assignments 20 times. In a later analysis, co-occurring TCRs were grouped using DBSCAN, with TCRdist sequence similarity added in when clustering inside HLA-allele-positive subsets. For co-occurrence clustering, repertoires with fewer than 30,000 or more than 120,000 public chains were excluded, along with roughly 5 repertoires with anomalous nucleotide sharing. In TCRdb, the immuneACCESS table is reduced to in-frame sequences with V and J assigned. These tables do not hold every clone; where another copy was compared, an unresolved V gene accounts for under half, and the others remain unexplained. The D gene and trimming were derived from the DNA, and the V and J assignments and clone size from that table. This sample holds around 160,000 clones; roughly 65% were observed only once. The ten biggest clones cover 4.7% of the sample.

The TCR comes from a man aged 18 to 30 in good health and CMV-seropositive. The sequenced sample consisted of PBMCs. The V gene is TRBV15 and the J gene is TRBJ1-4, with TRBD1 matching 7 junction bases. The DNA reads TGTGCCACCAGCAGACCTCTCCGGGACAGCCTCCCAAAACTGTTTTTT. This codes for CATSRPLRDSLPKLFF.